Detailed here is one T cell receptor (beta chain). The sample is drawn from a study of shared clonotypes between healthy human individuals. Only in-frame clones appear in the TCRdb table, and some are missing; sequencing was by immunoSEQ multiplex PCR. Of 110,000 or so clones in the sample, approximately 70% were seen once. The germline CDR1 and CDR2 sequences are WNHNN and SYGVQD (reference sequence). V was shortened by 4 bases and J by 3 bases, with 7 bases between the two germline ends. CDR3 length equals 13 residues. The sequenced sample was memory CD8+ T cells sorted from blood. The subset is: CD45RO+ cells pooled with CCR7-negative TemRA cells. This chain uses TRBV10-1 with TRBJ2-1; D uncertain. The origin of this receptor is a woman aged 25 to 45 in good health. The CDR3 DNA follows: TGCGCCAGCAGTGTAGGGAACTACAATGAGCAGTTCTTC. It encodes CASSVGNYNEQFF.